The 30 T cell receptor beta chains below were found in one sample sequenced in a study of T cell repertoires in cytomegalovirus infection. These TCRs' antigens remain unknown. In TCRdb, the reads were re-called with MiXCR into one record per CDR3 protein. This table has 900,000 to 950,000 distinct CDR3 sequences, around 32% appearing once. Material: cultured CD8+ T cells from PBMCs, obtained from culture after CMV antigen stimulation. These receptor sequences come from a human donor in good health (CMV status not recorded). Some clones in this sample may be carry-over from other donors' samples.

This clonotype has only a few counts. The chain has TRBV11-2 and TRBJ2-3; 8 bases fit TRBD2. CDR1 is SGHAT and CDR2 is FQNNGV in the germline V gene. V was pared by 1 base and J by 2 bases, with 5 bases of the junction left unmatched. The CDR3 loop spans 16 amino acids. This chain's CDR3 is CASSLAGGGNTDTQYF. As DNA, the CDR3 is TGTGCCAGCAGCTTAGCGGGGGGGGGTAACACAGATACGCAGTATTTT.

Worth noting for this clonotype: One junction end does not reproduce the germline sequence, and a read error may be involved. V gene TRBV4-1 combines with J gene TRBJ2-1; D gene uncertain. CDR3 size: 13 residues. CDR1 is MGHRA, CDR2 YSYEKL, per germline. CDR3 bases: TGCGCCAGCAGCCAAGAGACCCCCCGGAGTCCAAACTTC. Translated: CASSQETPRSPNF.

The rearrangement uses TRBV2 and TRBJ1-1, with TRBD1 matching 9 bases. CDR3 length: 16 amino acids. Losses at the gene ends were 5 bases for V and 0 bases for J; bases not matched to a gene: 7. Germline V CDR1 and CDR2: SNHLY, FYNNEI. This CDR3 reads CASSSRTGAMNTEAFF. DNA of the CDR3: TGTGCCAGCAGTTCCCGGACAGGGGCGATGAACACTGAAGCTTTCTTT. The full variable domain, its missing parts supplied by reference TRBV2 and TRBJ1-1, is EPEVTQTPSHQVTQMGQEVILRCVPISNHLYFYWYRQILGQKVEFLVSFYNNEISEKSEIFDDQFSVERPDGSNFTLKIRSTKLEDSAMYFCASSSRTGAMNTEAFFGQGTRLTVV.

This clonotype was detected only a few times. The chain recombines TRBV5-1 with TRBJ2-7; no clear D. This CDR3 spans 15 amino acids. Trimming shortened V by 0 bases and J by 7 bases, and 17 bases separated the two germline ends. CDR1 SGHRS and CDR2 YFSETQ come from the germline V gene. CDR3: CASSLAEANLREQYF. The CDR3 DNA is TGCGCCAGCAGCTTGGCTGAGGCTAATCTACGAGAGCAGTACTTC.

This clonotype has a single count. The rearrangement joins TRBV6-2 or TRBV6-3 to TRBJ2-7, with 9 bases fitting TRBD1. There are 14 residues in the CDR3. Trimming took 6 bases from V and 2 from J; bases not matched to a gene: 5. The germline V gene encodes CDR1 MNHEY and CDR2 SVGEGT. The DNA for the CDR3 is TGTGCCAGCAGACGCCGGGACAGGGCCTACGAGCAGTACTTC. Encoded protein: CASRRRDRAYEQYF.

This chain uses TRBV7-6 with TRBJ2-5, with D perhaps matching TRBD2 (5 bases). The CDR3 contains 22 residues. The V gene's germline CDR1 is SGHVS and CDR2 FNYEAQ. The ends were cut back, 4 bases at V and 5 bases at J, with 38 bases in the middle. DNA for the CDR3: TGTGCCAGCAGCTCTTTGCGGGCAGGTCCTGACCCGTACCAAGAGACCCAGGAGACCCAGTACTTC. It yields the protein CASSSLRAGPDPYQETQETQYF.

The genes are TRBV7-9 and TRBJ2-5, with a weak D call TRBD1 (5 bases). The CDR3 length is 16 residues. Germline loops: CDR1 SEHNR, CDR2 FQNEAQ (reference sequence). V lost 3 bases and J 3 bases, leaving 17 bases between the germline ends. In DNA, the CDR3 is TGTGCCAGCAGCTTCAGTGGCCAGGGCACTAAAGAGACCCAGTACTTC. The encoded protein is CASSFSGQGTKETQYF.

This clonotype has a handful of counts. This rearrangement joins TRBV27 to TRBJ2-2; D unclear. The length of the CDR3 is 15 residues. V lost 2 bases to trimming and J lost 0 bases, with 7 bases between them. Germline CDR1 reads MNHEY; CDR2 reads SMNVEV (reference sequence). The CDR3 sequence: CASSLGFSNTGELFF. CDR3 nucleotide sequence: TGTGCCAGCAGTTTAGGATTTTCGAACACCGGGGAGCTGTTTTTT.

This clonotype has just one count. This sequence joins TRBV5-4 and TRBJ1-1; 9 positions match TRBD1. V trimming: 2 bases; J trimming: 10 bases; junction bases outside the gene matches: 3. There are 12 residues in the CDR3. Germline-derived CDR1 and CDR2 are SGHNT and YYREEE (reference sequence). CDR3 sequence: CASSLSTGGAFF. The CDR3, as DNA: TGTGCCAGCAGCTTATCGACAGGGGGAGCTTTCTTT.

This clonotype was seen repeatedly, ten times or more. V gene TRBV7-2 combines with J gene TRBJ2-1; tentative D call: TRBD2 (6 bases). Germline V gives CDR1 SGHTA, CDR2 FQGNSA. The CDR3 contains 15 residues. V lost 5 bases and J 2 bases, leaving 13 bases between the germline ends. Here the CDR3 reads CASSVLAGTYNEQFF. In DNA, the CDR3 is TGTGCCAGCAGCGTGCTGGCGGGGACCTACAATGAGCAGTTCTTC.

This clonotype was picked up a small number of times. V gene TRBV20-1 combines with J gene TRBJ1-1; a weak D match, TRBD1 (5 bases). This CDR3 region has 15 residues. The V and J ends lost 2 bases and 1 base respectively, with 14 bases between them. Germline V lookup: CDR1 DFQATT, CDR2 SNEGSKA (reference sequence). CDR3: CSARLTGTGNTEAFF. DNA for the CDR3: TGCAGTGCTAGATTAACCGGGACCGGGAACACTGAAGCTTTCTTT.

As concerns this clonotype: The conserved final phenylalanine or tryptophan is absent from the CDR3, which likely points to a read error. The rearrangement links TRBV7-6 to TRBJ2-1, with 8 bases identical to TRBD1. The CDR3 is 18 amino acids. Trimming took 1 base from V and 0 from J; bases not matched to a gene: 8. CDR1 and CDR2 from the germline V gene are SGHVS and FNYEAQ. DNA for the CDR3: TGTGCCAGCAGCTTAGGTTCGCAGGGGGCAAGCTCCTACAATGAGCAGTTCCTC. It codes for CASSLGSQGASSYNEQFL.

This rearrangement joins TRBV12-3 or TRBV12-4 to TRBJ1-3; no definite D call. The CDR3 length is 10 residues. The germline V and J ends were trimmed by 5 bases and 8 bases, with 4 bases remaining between them. CDR3 in amino acids: CASSLYTIYF. CDR3 nucleotides: TGTGCCAGCAGTCTCTACACCATATATTTT.

This clonotype was found a few times. The chain employs TRBV24-1 and TRBJ1-2; D might be TRBD1 (5 bases). V lost 7 bases and J lost 6, with 14 bases in between. Germline CDR1 and CDR2: KGHDR and SFDVKD. This CDR3 has 13 amino acids. CDR3 sequence: CATRDKSTDGYTF. CDR3 DNA sequence: TGTGCCACCAGGGACAAATCGACGGATGGCTACACCTTC.

This clonotype came up a few times. V gene TRBV4-1 combines with J gene TRBJ1-1; the D gene is possibly TRBD1 (6 bases). The CDR3 covers 15 residues. Germline CDR1 is MGHRA and CDR2 is YSYEKL. V lost 4 bases and J 3 bases, leaving 15 bases between the germline ends. CDR3 nucleotides: TGCGCCAGCAGCCCCCTCCAGGGGAGGCACACTGAAGCTTTCTTT. It specifies CASSPLQGRHTEAFF.

Note on this clonotype: The germline gene is not matched at one end of the junction; a read error may be the cause. J is TRBJ2-2 and V is TRBV7-8, with 7 bases fitting TRBD1. Germline values: CDR1 SGHVS, CDR2 FQNEAQ. The CDR3 is 12 residues long. The CDR3 bases are TGTGACAGCAGCCCAGGGGGTGGGGAGCTGTTTTTT. Amino acid sequence: CDSSPGGGELFF.

This clonotype was detected only a few times. V gene TRBV6-1 combines with J gene TRBJ1-1; D is undetermined. Germline CDR1 and CDR2: MNHNS and SASEGT. Trimming shortened V by 7 bases and J by 4 bases, and 19 bases separated the two germline ends. The CDR3 is 15 residues long. CDR3 DNA: TGTGCCAGCATCCGTAGGGTCAAGATCCCCACTGAAGCTTTCTTT. This encodes CASIRRVKIPTEAFF.

This clonotype appeared a few times. V gene TRBV6-2 or TRBV6-3 combines with J gene TRBJ1-1, with no clear D. The V end lost 0 bases, the J end lost 1 base, and 12 bases lay between the germline ends. Looked up from germline, CDR1 is MNHEY and CDR2 is SVGEGT. This CDR3 is 16 amino acids long. The CDR3 DNA follows: TGTGCCAGCAGTTACTCGGTTTTACGGGGGAACACTGAAGCTTTCTTT. Amino acids: CASSYSVLRGNTEAFF.

In regard to this clonotype: One end of the junction is discordant with germline, which a read error may explain. The chain uses TRBV9 and TRBJ2-3; TRBD2 matches at 8 bases. Germline CDR1 reads SGDLS; CDR2 reads YYNGEE. The CDR3 has 16 amino acids. For the CDR3, the DNA is TGTGCCAACAGCATCAGCTTTAGCGGGGCAACGGATACGCAGTATTTC. Its protein product is CANSISFSGATDTQYF.

Regarding this clonotype: A much larger clone lies a single base off, so this may be a read error. This chain uses TRBV27 with TRBJ1-4; D unresolved. Trimming took off 6 bases at V and 1 base at J, with 9 bases between the two ends. CDR3 length: 14 residues. CDR1 and CDR2 (germline): MNHEY, SMNVEV (reference sequence). CDR3 sequence (DNA): TGTGCCAGCAGATCATCCGAAACTAATGAAAAACTGTTTTTT. This translates into CASRSSETNEKLFF.

As regards this clonotype: One end of the junction fails to match germline, which may point to a read error. V and J are TRBV10-1 and TRBJ2-3; 10 bases fit TRBD2. The CDR3 loop spans 16 amino acids. Per germline, CDR1 WNHNN and CDR2 SYGVQD (reference sequence). In DNA form, the CDR3 reads TGCGCCAGCAGTGAGCTAGCGGGGGAAAGCACAGATATGCAGTATTTT. This sequence encodes CASSELAGESTDMQYF.

Many counts were recorded for this clonotype. The rearrangement links TRBV7-9 to TRBJ2-2; D is undetermined. The germline V gene encodes CDR1 SEHNR and CDR2 FQNEAQ (reference sequence). Trimming removed 7 bases from V and 6 bases from J, with 6 bases in between. The CDR3 sequence is 11 residues long. The CDR3 loop reads CASTSSGELFF. Written as DNA, the CDR3 is TGTGCCAGCACCTCTTCCGGGGAGCTGTTTTTT. The full variable domain, rest sourced from reference TRBV7-9 and TRBJ2-2, is DTGVSQNPRHKITKRGQNVTFRCDPISEHNRLYWYRQTLGQGPEFLTYFQNEAQLEKSRLLSDRFSAERPKGSFSTLEIQRTEQGDSAMYLCASTSSGELFFGEGSRLTVL.

The table lists this clonotype with a few counts. The rearrangement links TRBV15 to TRBJ2-7; D is perhaps TRBD1 (6 bases). The ends were cut back, 5 bases at V and 1 base at J, with 9 bases in the middle. The CDR3 sequence is 13 residues long. CDR1 and CDR2 from the germline V gene are LNHNV and YYDKDF (reference sequence). The CDR3 loop is CATSLDRSYEQYV. The CDR3 coding sequence is TGTGCCACCAGCCTGGACAGATCCTACGAGCAGTACGTC.

Of note for this clonotype: The junction does not match germline at one end; this may be a read error. The chain combines TRBV6-2 or TRBV6-3 with TRBJ1-5; TRBD1 matches 9 bases. CDR1 MNHEY and CDR2 SVGEGT come from the germline V gene. This CDR3 region has 16 residues. CDR3 sequence (DNA): TGTACCAGCAGACGACCCGGGACAGGGCCCAATCAGCCCCAGCATTTT. Amino acid sequence: CTSRRPGTGPNQPQHF.

In this sample, this clonotype turned up once. The CDR3 sequence: CASRSHEDEQFF. Here the CDR3 DNA reads TGTGCCAGCAGATCACACGAGGATGAGCAGTTCTTC. The chain is built from TRBV7-9 and TRBJ2-1; D is unresolved. This CDR3 region has 12 residues. Germline CDR1 reads SEHNR; CDR2 reads FQNEAQ (reference sequence). Trimming stripped 6 bases from V and 8 bases from J, with 11 bases between.

The DNA of the CDR3 is TGTGCCAGCAGCTTGGGACGGGCTGGGTATTTT. Amino acid sequence: CASSLGRAGYF. The genes are TRBV7-4 and TRBJ2-3, with D possibly being TRBD1 or TRBD2 (5 bases each). The CDR3 covers 11 residues. The ends were cut back, 3 bases at V and 14 bases at J, with 12 bases in the middle. Germline CDR1 reads SGHVT; CDR2 reads SQSDAQ.

The chain couples TRBV24-1 to TRBJ2-3, with D possibly matching TRBD2 (6 bases). From germline, CDR1 is KGHDR and CDR2 SFDVKD. The CDR3 runs to 17 residues. The V gene lost 3 bases and the J gene lost 4 bases, with 19 bases spanning the gap. In DNA, the CDR3 is TGTGCCACCAGTGATACACGTCTGGAGGGTACGGCAGATACGCAGTATTTT. This sequence encodes CATSDTRLEGTADTQYF.

The rearrangement links TRBV20-1 to TRBJ2-3; perhaps D is TRBD1 or TRBD2 (6 bases each). CDR1 DFQATT and CDR2 SNEGSKA come from the germline V gene (reference sequence). The CDR3 is 16 amino acids. V dropped 3 bases and J dropped 2 bases, with 18 bases sitting between them. The CDR3 region is CSASVKGGWVTDTQYF. In DNA, the CDR3 is TGCAGTGCTAGTGTTAAAGGGGGGTGGGTCACAGATACGCAGTATTTT.

CDR3 protein: CASTTRDGWNSPLHF. The DNA of the CDR3 is TGTGCCAGCACAACTAGGGACGGTTGGAATTCACCCCTCCACTTT. The rearrangement joins TRBV27 to TRBJ1-6, with D perhaps TRBD1 (5 bases). V dropped 7 bases and J dropped 7 bases, with 17 bases sitting between them. The CDR3 is 15 amino acids. Germline lookup yields CDR1 MNHEY and CDR2 SMNVEV (reference sequence).

The chain carries TRBV11-2 and TRBJ1-2, with 9 bases fitting TRBD1. J lost 4 bases, V lost 3 bases, and 3 bases had no gene match. Germline CDR1 is SGHAT and CDR2 is FQNNGV. There are 14 residues in the CDR3. DNA of the CDR3: TGTGCCAGCAGCTTTGGGACAGGGTTCTATGGCTACACCTTC. This gives the protein CASSFGTGFYGYTF.